This entry concerns a single TCR beta chain. Germline V gene lookup returns CDR1 SGHTA and CDR2 FQGNSA. J lost 5 bases, V lost 2 bases, and 2 bases had no gene match. The CDR3 loop spans 15 amino acids. This specimen comes from a study of blood T cell repertoires in COVID-19. Profiled with immunoSEQ multiplex PCR; TCRdb holds only in-frame clones, not every one. The sample records some 150,000 clones, 87% being singletons. The sample taken for sequencing was peripheral blood. This TCR derives from a woman between 50 and 59 years old with acute or convalescent COVID-19. The genes are TRBV7-2 and TRBJ2-1, with TRBD2 matching over 11 bases. The CDR3 coding sequence is TGTGCCAGCAGCTTACGACTAGCGGGAAACAATGAGCAGTTCTTC. It specifies CASSLRLAGNNEQFF.